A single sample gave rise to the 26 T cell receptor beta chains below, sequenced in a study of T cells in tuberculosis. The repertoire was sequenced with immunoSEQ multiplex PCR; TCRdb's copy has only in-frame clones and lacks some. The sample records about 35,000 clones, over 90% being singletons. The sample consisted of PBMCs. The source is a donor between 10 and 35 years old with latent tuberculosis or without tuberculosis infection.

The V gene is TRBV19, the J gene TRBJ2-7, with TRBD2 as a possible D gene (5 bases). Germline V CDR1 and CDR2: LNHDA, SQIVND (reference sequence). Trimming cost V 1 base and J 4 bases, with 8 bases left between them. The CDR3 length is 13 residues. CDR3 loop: CASSIVAGYEQYF. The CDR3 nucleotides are TGTGCCAGTAGTATAGTTGCGGGTTACGAGCAGTACTTC.

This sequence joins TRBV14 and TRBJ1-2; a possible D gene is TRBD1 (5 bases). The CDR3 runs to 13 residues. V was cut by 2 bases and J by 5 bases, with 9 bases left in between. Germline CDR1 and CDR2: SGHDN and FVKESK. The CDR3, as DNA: TGTGCCAGCAGCCAACCGGAGGGGTATGGCTACACCTTC. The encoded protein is CASSQPEGYGYTF.

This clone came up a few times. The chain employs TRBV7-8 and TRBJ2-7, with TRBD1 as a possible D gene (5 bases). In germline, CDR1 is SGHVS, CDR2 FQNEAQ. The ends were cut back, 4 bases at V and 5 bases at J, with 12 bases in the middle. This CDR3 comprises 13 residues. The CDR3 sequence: CASSSRVLDEQYF. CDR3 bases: TGTGCCAGCAGCTCCAGGGTTTTGGACGAGCAGTACTTC.

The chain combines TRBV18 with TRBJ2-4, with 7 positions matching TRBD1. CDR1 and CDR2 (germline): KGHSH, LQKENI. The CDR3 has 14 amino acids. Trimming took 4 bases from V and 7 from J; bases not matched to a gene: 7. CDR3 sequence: CASSLRDRSNIQYF. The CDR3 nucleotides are TGTGCCAGCTCACTCCGGGACAGAAGTAACATTCAGTACTTC.

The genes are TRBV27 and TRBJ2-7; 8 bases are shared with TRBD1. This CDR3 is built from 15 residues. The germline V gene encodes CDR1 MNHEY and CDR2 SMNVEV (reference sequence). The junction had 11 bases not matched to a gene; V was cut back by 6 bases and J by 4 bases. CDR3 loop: CASSLTRGRGYEQYF. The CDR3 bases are TGTGCCAGCAGCTTGACCAGGGGGCGCGGGTACGAGCAGTACTTC.

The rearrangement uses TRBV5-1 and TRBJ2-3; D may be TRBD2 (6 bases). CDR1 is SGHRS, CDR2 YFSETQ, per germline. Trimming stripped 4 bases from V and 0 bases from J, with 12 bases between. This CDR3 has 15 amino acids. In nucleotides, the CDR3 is TGCGCCAGCAGCACCCCGGGACTGAGCACAGATACGCAGTATTTT. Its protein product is CASSTPGLSTDTQYF.

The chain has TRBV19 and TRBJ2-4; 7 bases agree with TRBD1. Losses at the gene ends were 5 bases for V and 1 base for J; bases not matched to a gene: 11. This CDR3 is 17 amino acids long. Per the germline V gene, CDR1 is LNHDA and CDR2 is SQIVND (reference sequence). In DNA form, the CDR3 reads TGTGCCAGTAGTCTTCGGGACAGTTGGTTCGCCAAAAACATTCAGTACTTC. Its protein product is CASSLRDSWFAKNIQYF.

Here the CDR3 reads CASSSPFSGQGYTGELFF. In DNA, the CDR3 is TGTGCCAGCAGCTCACCTTTTTCTGGACAGGGGTACACCGGGGAGCTGTTTTTT. The chain recombines TRBV11-2 with TRBJ2-2; TRBD1 matches at 9 bases. Germline-derived CDR1 and CDR2 are SGHAT and FQNNGV. This CDR3 contains 18 residues. Trimming took 4 bases from V and 3 from J; bases not matched to a gene: 12.

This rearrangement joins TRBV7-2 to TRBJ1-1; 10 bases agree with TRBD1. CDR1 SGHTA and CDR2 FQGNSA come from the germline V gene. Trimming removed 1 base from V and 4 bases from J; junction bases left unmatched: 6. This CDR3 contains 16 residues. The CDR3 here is CASSLVRTGGSTEAFF. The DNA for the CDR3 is TGTGCCAGCAGCTTAGTACGGACAGGGGGAAGCACTGAAGCTTTCTTT.

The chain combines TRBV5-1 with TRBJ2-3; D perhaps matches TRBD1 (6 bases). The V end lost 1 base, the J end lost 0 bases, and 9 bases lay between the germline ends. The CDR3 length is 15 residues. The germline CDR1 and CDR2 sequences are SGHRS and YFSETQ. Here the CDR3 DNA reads TGCGCCAGCAGCTTGTCTGACAGGAGCACAGATACGCAGTATTTT. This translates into CASSLSDRSTDTQYF. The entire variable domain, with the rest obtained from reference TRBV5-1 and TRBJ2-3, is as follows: KAGVTQTPRYLIKTRGQQVTLSCSPISGHRSVSWYQQTPGQGLQFLFEYFSETQRNKGNFPGRFSGRQFSNSRSEMNVSTLELGDSALYLCASSLSDRSTDTQYFGPGTRLTVL.

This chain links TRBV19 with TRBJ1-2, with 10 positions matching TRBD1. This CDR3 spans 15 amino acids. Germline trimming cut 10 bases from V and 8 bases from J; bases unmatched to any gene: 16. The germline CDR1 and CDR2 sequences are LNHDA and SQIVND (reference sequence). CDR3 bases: TGTGCCACCTGGGGTCCCTTACAGGGACAGGGGGGCTACACCTTC. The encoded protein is CATWGPLQGQGGYTF. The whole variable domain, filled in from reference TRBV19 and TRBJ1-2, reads DGGITQSPKYLFRKEGQNVTLSCEQNLNHDAMYWYRQDPGQGLRLIYYSQIVNDFQKGDIAEGYSVSREKKESFPLTVTSAQKNPTAFYLCATWGPLQGQGGYTFGSGTRLTVV.

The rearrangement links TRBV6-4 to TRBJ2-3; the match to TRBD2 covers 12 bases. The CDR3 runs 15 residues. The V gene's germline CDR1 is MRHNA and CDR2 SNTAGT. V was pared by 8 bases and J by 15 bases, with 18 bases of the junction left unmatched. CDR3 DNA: TGTGCCAGCCAGGAACTAGCGGGGGGCCCCGGAGTAATCTATTTT. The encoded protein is CASQELAGGPGVIYF.

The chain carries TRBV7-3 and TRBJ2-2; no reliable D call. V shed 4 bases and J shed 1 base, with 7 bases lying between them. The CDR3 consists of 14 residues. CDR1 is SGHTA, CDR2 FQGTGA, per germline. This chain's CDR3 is CASSSRVNTGELFF. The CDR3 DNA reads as TGTGCCAGCAGCTCTCGCGTGAACACCGGGGAGCTGTTTTTT. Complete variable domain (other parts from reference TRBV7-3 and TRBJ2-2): GAGVSQTPSNKVTEKGKYVELRCDPISGHTALYWYRQSLGQGPEFLIYFQGTGAADDSGLPNDRFFAVRPEGSVSTLKIQRTERGDSAVYLCASSSRVNTGELFFGEGSRLTVL.

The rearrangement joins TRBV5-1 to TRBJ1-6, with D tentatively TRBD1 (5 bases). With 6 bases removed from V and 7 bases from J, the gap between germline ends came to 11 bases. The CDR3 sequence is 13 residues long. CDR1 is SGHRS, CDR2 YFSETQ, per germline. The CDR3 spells CASTTEPNSPLHF. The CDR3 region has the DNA TGCGCCAGCACGACAGAGCCGAATTCACCCCTCCACTTT.

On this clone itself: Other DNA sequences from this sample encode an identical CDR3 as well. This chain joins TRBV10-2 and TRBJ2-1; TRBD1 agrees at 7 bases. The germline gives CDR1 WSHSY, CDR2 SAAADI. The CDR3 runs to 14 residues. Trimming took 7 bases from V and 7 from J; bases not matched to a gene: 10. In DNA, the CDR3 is TGCGCCAGCAAACCGGGACAGCGCTGGAATGAGCAGTTCTTC. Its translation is CASKPGQRWNEQFF.

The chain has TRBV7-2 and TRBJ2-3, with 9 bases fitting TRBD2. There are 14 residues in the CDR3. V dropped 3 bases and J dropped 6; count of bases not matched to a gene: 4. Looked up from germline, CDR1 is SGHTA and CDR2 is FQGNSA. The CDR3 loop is CASSFGGGADTQYF. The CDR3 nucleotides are TGTGCCAGCAGCTTCGGCGGGGGGGCCGATACGCAGTATTTT.

CDR3 bases: TGTGCCAGCGGGAGGGGAGAATCACCCCTCCACTTT. Translating gives CASGRGESPLHF. This chain links TRBV7-9 with TRBJ1-6; TRBD1 might be the D (5 bases). Germline V gives CDR1 SEHNR, CDR2 FQNEAQ (reference sequence). The V gene lost 8 bases and the J gene lost 10 bases, with 12 bases spanning the gap. This CDR3 has 12 amino acids.

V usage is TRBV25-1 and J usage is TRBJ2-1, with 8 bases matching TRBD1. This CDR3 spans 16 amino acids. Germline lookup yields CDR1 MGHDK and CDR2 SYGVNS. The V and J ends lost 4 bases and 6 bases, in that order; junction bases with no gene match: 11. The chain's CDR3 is CASSGADRGDFNEQFF. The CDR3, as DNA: TGTGCCAGCAGTGGGGCCGACAGGGGTGATTTCAATGAGCAGTTCTTC.

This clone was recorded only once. This chain's CDR3 is CASSDERRVPYSPLHF. For the CDR3, the DNA is TGTGCCAGCAGTGATGAGCGCCGGGTCCCTTATTCACCCCTCCACTTT. The rearrangement links TRBV6-1 to TRBJ1-6, with D hard to call. The V end lost 3 bases, the J end lost 8 bases, and 17 bases lay between the germline ends. This CDR3 has 16 amino acids. Germline lookup yields CDR1 MNHNS and CDR2 SASEGT.

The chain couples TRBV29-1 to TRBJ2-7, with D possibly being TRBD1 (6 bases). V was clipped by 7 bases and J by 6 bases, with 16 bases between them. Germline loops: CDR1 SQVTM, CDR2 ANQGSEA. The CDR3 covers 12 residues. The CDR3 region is CSAGTIRGEQYF. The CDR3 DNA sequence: TGCAGCGCTGGGACAATTAGAGGCGAGCAGTACTTC.

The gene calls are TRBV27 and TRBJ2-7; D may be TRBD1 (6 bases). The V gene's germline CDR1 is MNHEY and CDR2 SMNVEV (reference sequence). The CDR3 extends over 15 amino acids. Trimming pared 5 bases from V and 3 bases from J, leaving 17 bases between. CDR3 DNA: TGTGCCAGCAGTACCTGGACAGAAGGGCGCTACGAGCAGTACTTC. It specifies CASSTWTEGRYEQYF.

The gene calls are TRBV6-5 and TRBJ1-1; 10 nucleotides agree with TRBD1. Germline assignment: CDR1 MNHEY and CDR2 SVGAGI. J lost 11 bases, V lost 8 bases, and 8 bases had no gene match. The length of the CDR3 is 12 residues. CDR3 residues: CASGLLGQGAFF. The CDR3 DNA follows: TGTGCCAGCGGTCTGTTGGGACAGGGGGCTTTCTTT.

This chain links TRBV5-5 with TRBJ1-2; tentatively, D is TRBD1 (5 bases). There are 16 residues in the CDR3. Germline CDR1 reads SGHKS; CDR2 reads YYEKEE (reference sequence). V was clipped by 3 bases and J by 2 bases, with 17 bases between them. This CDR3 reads CASSSAAGRTNYGYTF. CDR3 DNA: TGTGCCAGCAGCTCGGCGGCAGGGCGTACAAACTATGGCTACACCTTC.

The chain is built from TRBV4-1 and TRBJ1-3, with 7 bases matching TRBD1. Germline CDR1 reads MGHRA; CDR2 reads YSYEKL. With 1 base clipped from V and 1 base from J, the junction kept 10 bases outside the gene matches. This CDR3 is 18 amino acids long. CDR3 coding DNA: TGCGCCAGCAGCCAAGGCGGACAGGCGGCGGGGTCTGGAAACACCATATATTTT. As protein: CASSQGGQAAGSGNTIYF.

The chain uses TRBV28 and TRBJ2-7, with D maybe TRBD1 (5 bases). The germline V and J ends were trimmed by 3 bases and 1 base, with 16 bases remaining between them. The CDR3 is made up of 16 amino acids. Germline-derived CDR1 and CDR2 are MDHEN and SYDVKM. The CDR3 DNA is TGTGCCAGCAGTTTGGGAAGGGGCCTTGGATCCTACGAGCAGTACTTC. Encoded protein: CASSLGRGLGSYEQYF.

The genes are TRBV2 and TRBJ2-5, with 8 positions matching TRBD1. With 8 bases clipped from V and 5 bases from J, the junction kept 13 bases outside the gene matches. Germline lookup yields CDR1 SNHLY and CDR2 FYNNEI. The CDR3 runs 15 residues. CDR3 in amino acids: CASLGDRGISETQYF. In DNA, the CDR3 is TGTGCCAGCTTAGGAGACAGGGGAATTTCGGAGACCCAGTACTTC. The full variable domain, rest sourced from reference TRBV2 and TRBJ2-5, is EPEVTQTPSHQVTQMGQEVILRCVPISNHLYFYWYRQILGQKVEFLVSFYNNEISEKSEIFDDQFSVERPDGSNFTLKIRSTKLEDSAMYFCASLGDRGISETQYFGPGTRLLVL.